The next 18 T cell receptor beta chains were all read from a single sample in a study of CD8 T cells in Susac syndrome. With random hexamers, about 0.45 to 1 ug RNA was reverse transcribed. From the immunoSEQ multiplex PCR reads, TCRdb called clonotypes with MiXCR, one entry per CDR3 protein. The data hold 140,000 to 150,000 distinct CDR3 sequences, with roughly 94% observed a single time. The sample consisted of CD4+ T cells from PBMCs. The receptors derive from a human donor in good health.

The chain employs TRBV6-1 and TRBJ2-1; D perhaps matches TRBD2 (5 bases). The CDR3 spans 13 residues. The V gene's germline CDR1 is MNHNS and CDR2 SASEGT. V was pared by 7 bases and J by 6 bases, with 13 bases between. The CDR3 sequence: CASTRGLGNEQFF. The CDR3 DNA reads as TGTGCCAGCACTAGAGGACTGGGCAATGAGCAGTTCTTC.

The V and J genes are TRBV6-4 and TRBJ2-1; the D is unclear. V lost 7 bases and J 8 bases, leaving 15 bases between the germline ends. CDR3 length: 13 amino acids. Germline assignment: CDR1 MRHNA and CDR2 SNTAGT. Here the CDR3 DNA reads TGTGCCAGCATTTGCTTACCTCGGGATGAGCAGTTCTTC. It is translated as CASICLPRDEQFF.

This chain connects TRBV7-2 to TRBJ2-1, with a tentative D call TRBD1 (5 bases). The V end lost 3 bases, the J end lost 8 bases, and 14 bases lay between the germline ends. This CDR3 contains 14 residues. The germline V gene has CDR1 SGHTA and CDR2 FQGNSA. In nucleotides, the CDR3 is TGTGCCAGCAGCTTTCCAGGGTTCGGCTATGAGCAGTTCTTC. Amino acid sequence: CASSFPGFGYEQFF.

The chain joins TRBV4-1 to TRBJ2-2; the match to TRBD1 covers 9 bases. The CDR3 extends over 16 amino acids. V lost 5 bases and J lost 4; bases outside the gene matches: 8. Germline V gene sequence: CDR1 MGHRA, CDR2 YSYEKL. This CDR3 reads CASSSRTGVSTGELFF. The CDR3 bases are TGCGCCAGCAGCTCCCGGACAGGGGTGAGCACCGGGGAGCTGTTTTTT.

The rearrangement joins TRBV5-1 to TRBJ2-5, with a tentative D call TRBD1 (7 bases). Trimming removed 4 bases from V and 4 bases from J, with 20 bases in between. Germline lookup yields CDR1 SGHRS and CDR2 YFSETQ. CDR3 length equals 16 residues. This chain's CDR3 is CASSARQGAGRETQYF. CDR3 sequence (DNA): TGCGCCAGCAGCGCCCGACAGGGTGCGGGAAGAGAGACCCAGTACTTC.

This clonotype was detected only once. The chain carries TRBV18 and TRBJ1-5; TRBD1 might be the D (5 bases). The CDR3 totals 15 residues. The V gene lost 6 bases and the J gene lost 7 bases, with 19 bases spanning the gap. The V gene's germline CDR1 is KGHSH and CDR2 LQKENI. The CDR3 protein is CASSRGTGEGQPQHF. The CDR3 nucleotides read TGTGCCAGCTCTAGAGGGACGGGAGAAGGACAGCCCCAGCATTTT.

The chain is built from TRBV27 and TRBJ2-7; maybe TRBD1 (5 bases). The V gene's germline CDR1 is MNHEY and CDR2 SMNVEV (reference sequence). This CDR3 is 14 amino acids long. V lost 5 bases to trimming and J lost 0 bases, with 11 bases between them. In nucleotides, the CDR3 is TGTGCCAGCAGTCCAAGACAGCACTCCTACGAGCAGTACTTC. Translating gives CASSPRQHSYEQYF.

V usage is TRBV2 and J usage is TRBJ2-3; D remains ambiguous. Germline CDR1 is SNHLY and CDR2 is FYNNEI. The V end lost 6 bases, the J end lost 4 bases, and 8 bases lay between the germline ends. The CDR3 covers 12 residues. For the CDR3, the DNA is TGTGCCAGCAGACCTGACCCAGATACGCAGTATTTT. It yields the protein CASRPDPDTQYF. Combining the CDR3 with reference TRBV2 and TRBJ2-3 gives the whole variable domain EPEVTQTPSHQVTQMGQEVILRCVPISNHLYFYWYRQILGQKVEFLVSFYNNEISEKSEIFDDQFSVERPDGSNFTLKIRSTKLEDSAMYFCASRPDPDTQYFGPGTRLTVL.

This chain uses TRBV12-3 or TRBV12-4 with TRBJ2-3; 8 nucleotides match TRBD2. The V and J ends lost 3 bases and 2 bases, in that order; junction bases with no gene match: 7. There are 16 residues in the CDR3. The CDR3 region is CASSFRAGGVTDTQYF. The CDR3 DNA sequence: TGTGCCAGCAGTTTCAGGGCGGGAGGAGTCACAGATACGCAGTATTTT.

The chain joins TRBV24-1 to TRBJ1-5, with D possibly matching TRBD1 (6 bases). Per germline, CDR1 KGHDR and CDR2 SFDVKD. Trimming removed 9 bases at V and 12 bases at J, with 17 bases between. CDR3 length: 12 residues. The CDR3 reads CATGGTAGHQHF. In nucleotides, the CDR3 is TGTGCCACCGGAGGGACTGCGGGACACCAGCATTTT.

The J gene is TRBJ1-6, the V gene TRBV29-1, with 7 positions matching TRBD1. The CDR3 has 13 amino acids. Germline CDR1 and CDR2: SQVTM and ANQGSEA. V lost 6 bases, J lost 7 bases, and 6 bases stayed unmatched. The CDR3 DNA sequence: TGCAGCGTAATACAGGGGCAAAATTCACCCCTCCACTTT. It is translated as CSVIQGQNSPLHF.

The rearrangement joins TRBV18 to TRBJ1-1; D is unclear. CDR1 is KGHSH and CDR2 is LQKENI in the germline V gene. The CDR3 extends over 12 amino acids. With 6 bases removed from V and 1 base from J, the gap between germline ends came to 6 bases. The chain's CDR3 is CASSMANTEAFF. CDR3 nucleotide sequence: TGTGCCAGCTCCATGGCGAACACTGAAGCTTTCTTT.

The J gene is TRBJ2-1, the V gene TRBV23-1, with 9 nucleotides matching TRBD1. TRBV23-1 is an ORF for which the function is uncertain. V was pared by 6 bases and J by 7 bases, with 19 bases of the junction left unmatched. The CDR3 extends over 18 amino acids. DNA for the CDR3: TGCGCCAGCAGCGGACAGGGGCCTGGGCGGAGGGCTAGTAATGAGCAGTTCTTC. Amino acid sequence: CASSGQGPGRRASNEQFF.

The J gene is TRBJ2-7, the V gene TRBV5-1; 9 positions match TRBD2. This CDR3 is 14 amino acids long. CDR1 is SGHRS, CDR2 YFSETQ, per germline. V gave up 2 bases and J gave up 4 bases; unmatched junction bases: 4. The DNA of the CDR3 is TGCGCCAGCAGCTTAAGCGGGAGGAATTACGAGCAGTACTTC. Translated: CASSLSGRNYEQYF.

This CDR3 is CASSLKVGRGEKLFF. In nucleotides, the CDR3 is TGTGCCAGCAGCCTTAAAGTTGGCAGGGGTGAAAAACTGTTTTTT. The genes are TRBV7-9 and TRBJ1-4, with D perhaps matching TRBD1 (6 bases). CDR3 length: 15 amino acids. In germline, CDR1 is SEHNR, CDR2 FQNEAQ (reference sequence). The V and J ends lost 5 bases and 7 bases respectively, with 17 bases between them.

V is TRBV5-1 and J is TRBJ2-1; unclear D gene. V gave up 0 bases and J gave up 8 bases, with 9 bases separating them. The CDR3 contains 13 residues. Germline V gene lookup returns CDR1 SGHRS and CDR2 YFSETQ. The CDR3 loop reads CASSLVPAYEQFF. CDR3 DNA sequence: TGCGCCAGCAGCTTGGTTCCCGCGTATGAGCAGTTCTTC.

The V gene is TRBV2, the J gene TRBJ2-7, with a possible D match to TRBD1 (5 bases). V dropped 4 bases and J dropped 3 bases, with 10 bases sitting between them. From germline, CDR1 is SNHLY and CDR2 FYNNEI. The CDR3 has 13 residues. The CDR3 DNA reads TGTGCCAGCAGTGCGGCCAGGGACTACGAGCAGTACTTC. It is translated as CASSAARDYEQYF.

The chain couples TRBV9 to TRBJ2-6, with 9 bases aligning to TRBD1. The CDR3 is 17 amino acids. The germline V gene has CDR1 SGDLS and CDR2 YYNGEE. V trimming: 3 bases; J trimming: 3 bases; junction bases outside the gene matches: 7. The CDR3 coding sequence is TGTGCCAGCAGCGGGCGGACAGGGGCAGGTGGGGCCAACGTCCTGACTTTC. Encoded protein: CASSGRTGAGGANVLTF.